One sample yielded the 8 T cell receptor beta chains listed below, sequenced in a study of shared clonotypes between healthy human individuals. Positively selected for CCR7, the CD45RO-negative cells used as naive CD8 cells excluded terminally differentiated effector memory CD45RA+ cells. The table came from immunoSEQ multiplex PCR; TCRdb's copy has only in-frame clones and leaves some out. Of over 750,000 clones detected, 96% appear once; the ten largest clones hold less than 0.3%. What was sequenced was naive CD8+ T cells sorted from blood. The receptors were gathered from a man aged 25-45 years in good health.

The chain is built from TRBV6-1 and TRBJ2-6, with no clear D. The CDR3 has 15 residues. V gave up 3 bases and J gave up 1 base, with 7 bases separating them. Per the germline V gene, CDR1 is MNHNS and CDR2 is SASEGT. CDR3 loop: CASSEFGSGANVLTF. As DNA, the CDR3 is TGTGCCAGCAGTGAGTTTGGGTCTGGGGCCAACGTCCTGACTTTC.

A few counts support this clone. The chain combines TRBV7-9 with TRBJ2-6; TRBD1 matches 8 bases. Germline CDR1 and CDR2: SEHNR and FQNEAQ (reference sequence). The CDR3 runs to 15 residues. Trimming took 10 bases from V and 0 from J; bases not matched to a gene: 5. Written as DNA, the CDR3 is TGTGCCAACGGACAGGGAAGCTCTGGGGCCAACGTCCTGACTTTC. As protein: CANGQGSSGANVLTF.

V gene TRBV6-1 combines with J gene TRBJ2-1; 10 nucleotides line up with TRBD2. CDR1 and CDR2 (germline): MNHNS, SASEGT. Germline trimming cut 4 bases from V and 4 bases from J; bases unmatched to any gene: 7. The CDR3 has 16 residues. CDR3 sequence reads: CASSGLSSGRYNEQFF. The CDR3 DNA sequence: TGTGCCAGCAGTGGGCTTTCTAGCGGGAGATACAATGAGCAGTTCTTC.

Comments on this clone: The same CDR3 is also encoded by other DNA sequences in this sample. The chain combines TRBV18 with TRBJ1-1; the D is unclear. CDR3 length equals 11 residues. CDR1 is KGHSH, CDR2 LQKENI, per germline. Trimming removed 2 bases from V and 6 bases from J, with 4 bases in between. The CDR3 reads CASSPGSEAFF. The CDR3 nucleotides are TGTGCCAGCTCACCAGGGTCTGAAGCTTTCTTT.

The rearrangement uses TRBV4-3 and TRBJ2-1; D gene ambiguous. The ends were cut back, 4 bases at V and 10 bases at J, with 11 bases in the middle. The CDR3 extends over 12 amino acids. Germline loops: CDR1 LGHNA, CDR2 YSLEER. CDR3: CASSRISGEQFF. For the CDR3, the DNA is TGCGCCAGCAGCCGGATATCCGGGGAGCAGTTCTTC.

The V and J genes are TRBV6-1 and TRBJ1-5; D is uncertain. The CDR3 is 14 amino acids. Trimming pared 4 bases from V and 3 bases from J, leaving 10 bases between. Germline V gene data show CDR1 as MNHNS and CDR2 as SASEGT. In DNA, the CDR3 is TGTGCCAGCAGTGCCGGAACCCCCAATCAGCCCCAGCATTTT. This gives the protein CASSAGTPNQPQHF.

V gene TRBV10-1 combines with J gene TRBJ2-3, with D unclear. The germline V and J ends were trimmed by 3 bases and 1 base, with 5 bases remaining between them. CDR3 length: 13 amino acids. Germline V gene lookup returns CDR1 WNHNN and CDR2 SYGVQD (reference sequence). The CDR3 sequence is CASSETGTDTQYF. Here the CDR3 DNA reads TGCGCCAGCAGTGAAACGGGCACAGATACGCAGTATTTT.

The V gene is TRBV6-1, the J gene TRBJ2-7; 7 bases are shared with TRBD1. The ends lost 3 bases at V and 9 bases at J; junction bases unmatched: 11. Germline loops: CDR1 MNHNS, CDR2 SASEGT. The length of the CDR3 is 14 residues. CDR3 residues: CASSDWGTEKGQYF. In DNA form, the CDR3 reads TGTGCCAGCAGTGATTGGGGGACAGAAAAGGGGCAGTACTTC.